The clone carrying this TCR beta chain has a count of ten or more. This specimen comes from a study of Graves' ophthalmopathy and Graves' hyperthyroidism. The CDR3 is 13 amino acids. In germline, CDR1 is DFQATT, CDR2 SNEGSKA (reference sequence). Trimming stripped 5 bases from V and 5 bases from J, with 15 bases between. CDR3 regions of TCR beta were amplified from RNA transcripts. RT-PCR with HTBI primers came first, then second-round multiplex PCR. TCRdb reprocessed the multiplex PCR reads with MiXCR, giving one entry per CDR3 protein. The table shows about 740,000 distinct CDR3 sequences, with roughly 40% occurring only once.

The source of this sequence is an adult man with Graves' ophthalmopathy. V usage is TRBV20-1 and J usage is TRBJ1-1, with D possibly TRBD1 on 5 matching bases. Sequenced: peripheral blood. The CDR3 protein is CSADQGRTTEAFF. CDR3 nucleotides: TGCAGTGCTGATCAGGGAAGGACGACTGAAGCTTTCTTT.